One sample yielded the 3 T cell receptor beta chains listed below, sequenced in a study of T cells in Graves' hyperthyroidism and ophthalmopathy. Amplification of TCR beta CDR3 regions used RNA as the template. First-round RT-PCR with HTBI primers amplified the TCR CDR3 region. TCRdb re-called the multiplex PCR reads through MiXCR, storing one row per CDR3 protein. Found here are about 300,000 distinct CDR3 sequences, around 13% of them singletons; the top ten hold roughly 7.7%. Sequencing was done on a sample of blood. These receptors originate from a woman between 40 and 55 years old with Graves' hyperthyroidism.

The gene calls are TRBV11-2 and TRBJ2-1, with D possibly TRBD1 on 6 matching bases. Trimming left V 5 bases short and J 3 bases short, with 23 bases between. CDR1 SGHAT and CDR2 FQNNGV come from the germline V gene. This CDR3 is 18 amino acids long. The CDR3, as DNA: TGTGCCAGCAGCCTCTATGGGGGCCGACTCGAAGGCTACAATGAGCAGTTCTTC. It is translated as CASSLYGGRLEGYNEQFF.

This clonotype showed up just a few times. The chain uses TRBV2 and TRBJ2-7, with 9 bases fitting TRBD1. The germline V gene has CDR1 SNHLY and CDR2 FYNNEI. Trimming at V came to 6 bases and at J to 4 bases, leaving 19 bases not matched to a gene. The CDR3 extends over 18 amino acids. The CDR3 here is CASSQMLPRTGAVYEQYF. The DNA for the CDR3 is TGTGCCAGCAGCCAAATGCTCCCGAGGACAGGGGCGGTTTACGAGCAGTACTTC.

This clonotype was seen only a few times. The rearrangement links TRBV30 to TRBJ2-6; 8 bases map to TRBD1. With V trimmed by 8 bases and J by 0 bases, 12 bases remained unmatched. Germline values: CDR1 GTSNPN, CDR2 SVGIG (reference sequence). This CDR3 region has 17 residues. CDR3: CAQNRDRTSSGANVLTF. DNA for the CDR3: TGTGCCCAGAACCGGGACAGGACATCCTCTGGGGCCAACGTCCTGACTTTC.